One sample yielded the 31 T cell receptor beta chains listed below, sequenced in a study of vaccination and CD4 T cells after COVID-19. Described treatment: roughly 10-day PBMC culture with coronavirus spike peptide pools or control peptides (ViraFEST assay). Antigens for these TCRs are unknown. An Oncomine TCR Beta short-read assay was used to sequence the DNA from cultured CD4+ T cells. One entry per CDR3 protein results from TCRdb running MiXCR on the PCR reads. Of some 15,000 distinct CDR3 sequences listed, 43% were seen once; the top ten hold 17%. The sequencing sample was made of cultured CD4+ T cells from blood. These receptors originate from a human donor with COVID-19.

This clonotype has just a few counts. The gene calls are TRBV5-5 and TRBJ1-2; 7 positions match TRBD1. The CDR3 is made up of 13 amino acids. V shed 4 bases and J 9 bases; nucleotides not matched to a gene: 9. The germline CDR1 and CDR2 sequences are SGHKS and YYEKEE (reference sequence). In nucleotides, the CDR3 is TGTGCCAGCAGCGAATCTGGACAGGTTAGCTACACCTTC. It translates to CASSESGQVSYTF.

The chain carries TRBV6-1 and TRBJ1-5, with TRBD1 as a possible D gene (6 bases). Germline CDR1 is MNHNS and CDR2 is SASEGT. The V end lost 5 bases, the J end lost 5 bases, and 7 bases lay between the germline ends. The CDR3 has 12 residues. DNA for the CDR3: TGTGCCAGCAGTCGGACAGATCAGCCCCAGCATTTT. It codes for CASSRTDQPQHF.

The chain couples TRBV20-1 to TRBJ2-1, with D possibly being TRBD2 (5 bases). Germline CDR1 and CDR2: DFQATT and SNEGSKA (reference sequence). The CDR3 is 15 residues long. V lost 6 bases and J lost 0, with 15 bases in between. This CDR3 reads CSAPTQTSSYNEQFF. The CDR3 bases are TGCAGTGCCCCAACCCAAACTAGCTCCTACAATGAGCAGTTCTTC.

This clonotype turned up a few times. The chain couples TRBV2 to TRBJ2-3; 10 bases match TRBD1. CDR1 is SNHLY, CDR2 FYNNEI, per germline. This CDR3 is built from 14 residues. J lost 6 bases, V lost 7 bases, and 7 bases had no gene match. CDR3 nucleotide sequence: TGTGCCAGCACCGGGACAGGGGTTTTGGATACGCAGTATTTT. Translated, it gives CASTGTGVLDTQYF.

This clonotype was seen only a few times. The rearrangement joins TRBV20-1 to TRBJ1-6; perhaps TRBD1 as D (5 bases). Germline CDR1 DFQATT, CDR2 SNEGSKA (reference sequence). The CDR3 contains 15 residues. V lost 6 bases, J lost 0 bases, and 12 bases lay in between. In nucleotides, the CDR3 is TGCAGTGCCCCGGGGGGGGGCTCCTATAATTCACCCCTCCACTTT. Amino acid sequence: CSAPGGGSYNSPLHF.

Here the CDR3 DNA reads TGTGCCAGCAGCGTCTCCAACAGGGACCTGTATGGCTACACCTTC. This gives the protein CASSVSNRDLYGYTF. This chain uses TRBV9 with TRBJ1-2; TRBD1 is a possible D gene (6 bases). The length of the CDR3 is 15 residues. CDR1 is SGDLS and CDR2 is YYNGEE in the germline V gene. Trimming removed 2 bases at V and 5 bases at J, with 16 bases between.

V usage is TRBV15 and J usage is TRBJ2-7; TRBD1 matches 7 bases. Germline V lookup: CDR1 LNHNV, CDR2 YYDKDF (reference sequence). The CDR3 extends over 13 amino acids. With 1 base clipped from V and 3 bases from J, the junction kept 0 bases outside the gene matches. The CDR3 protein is CATSRGTGYEQYF. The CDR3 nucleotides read TGTGCCACCAGCAGAGGGACAGGCTACGAGCAGTACTTC.

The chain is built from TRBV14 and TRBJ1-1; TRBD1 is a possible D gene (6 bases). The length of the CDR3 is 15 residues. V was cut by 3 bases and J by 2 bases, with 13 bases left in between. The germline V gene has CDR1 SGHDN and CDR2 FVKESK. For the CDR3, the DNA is TGTGCCAGCAGCCAGGGGGCAGGGTCAAACACTGAAGCTTTCTTT. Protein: CASSQGAGSNTEAFF.

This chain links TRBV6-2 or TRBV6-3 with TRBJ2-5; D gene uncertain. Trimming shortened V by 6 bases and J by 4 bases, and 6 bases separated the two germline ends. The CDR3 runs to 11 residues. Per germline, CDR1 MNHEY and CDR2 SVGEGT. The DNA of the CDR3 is TGTGCCAGCAGGGCCCGAGAGACCCAGTACTTC. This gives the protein CASRARETQYF.

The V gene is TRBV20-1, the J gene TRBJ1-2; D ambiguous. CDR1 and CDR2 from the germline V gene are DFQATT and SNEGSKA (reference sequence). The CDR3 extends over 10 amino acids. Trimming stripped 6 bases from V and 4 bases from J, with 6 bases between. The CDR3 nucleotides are TGCAGTGCCCTGATCTATGGCTACACCTTC. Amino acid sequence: CSALIYGYTF.

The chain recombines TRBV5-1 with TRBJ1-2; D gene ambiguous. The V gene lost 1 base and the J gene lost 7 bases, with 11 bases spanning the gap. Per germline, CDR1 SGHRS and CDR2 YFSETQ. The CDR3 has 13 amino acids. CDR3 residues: CASSLLQNGGYTF. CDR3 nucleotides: TGCGCCAGCAGCTTGTTACAAAACGGTGGCTACACCTTC.

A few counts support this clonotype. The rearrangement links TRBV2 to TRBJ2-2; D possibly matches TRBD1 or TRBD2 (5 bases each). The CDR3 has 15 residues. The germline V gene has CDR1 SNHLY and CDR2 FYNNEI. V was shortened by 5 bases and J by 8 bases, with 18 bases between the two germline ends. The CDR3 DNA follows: TGTGCCAGCAGTCGACCCGGGACCTACGAGGGGGAGCTGTTTTTT. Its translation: CASSRPGTYEGELFF.

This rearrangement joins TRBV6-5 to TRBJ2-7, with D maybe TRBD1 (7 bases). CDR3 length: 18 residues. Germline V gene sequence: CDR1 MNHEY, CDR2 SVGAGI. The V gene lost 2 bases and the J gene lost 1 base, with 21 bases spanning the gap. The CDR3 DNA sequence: TGTGCCAGCAGTTACAATCGGCCTGGCAGGGGGGTGTCCTACGAGCAGTACTTC. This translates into CASSYNRPGRGVSYEQYF.

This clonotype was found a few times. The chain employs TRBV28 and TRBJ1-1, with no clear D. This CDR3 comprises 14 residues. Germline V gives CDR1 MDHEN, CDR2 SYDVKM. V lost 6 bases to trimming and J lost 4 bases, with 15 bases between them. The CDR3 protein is CASRPREPVTEAFF. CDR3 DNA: TGTGCCAGCAGACCCCGGGAACCGGTCACTGAAGCTTTCTTT.

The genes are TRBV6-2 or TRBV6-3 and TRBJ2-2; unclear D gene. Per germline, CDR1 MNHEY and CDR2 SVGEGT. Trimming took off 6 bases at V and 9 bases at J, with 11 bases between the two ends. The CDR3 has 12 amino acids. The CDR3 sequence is CASRDPPRELFF. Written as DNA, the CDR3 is TGTGCCAGCAGGGACCCTCCCCGGGAGCTGTTTTTT.

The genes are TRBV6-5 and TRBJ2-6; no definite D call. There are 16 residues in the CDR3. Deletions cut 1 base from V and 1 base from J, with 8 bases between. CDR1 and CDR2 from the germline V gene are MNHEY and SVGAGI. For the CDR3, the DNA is TGTGCCAGCAGTTACTTTCGTGGGTCTGGGGCCAACGTCCTGACTTTC. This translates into CASSYFRGSGANVLTF.

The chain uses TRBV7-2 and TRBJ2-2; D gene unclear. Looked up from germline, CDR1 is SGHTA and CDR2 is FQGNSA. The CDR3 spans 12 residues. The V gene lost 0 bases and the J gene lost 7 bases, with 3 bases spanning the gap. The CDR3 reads CASSLAGGELFF. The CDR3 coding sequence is TGTGCCAGCAGCTTAGCCGGCGGGGAGCTGTTTTTT.

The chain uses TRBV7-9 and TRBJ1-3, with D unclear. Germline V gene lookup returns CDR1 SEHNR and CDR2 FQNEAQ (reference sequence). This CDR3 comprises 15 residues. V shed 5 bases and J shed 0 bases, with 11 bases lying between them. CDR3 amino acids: CASSPGASSGNTIYF. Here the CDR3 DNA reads TGTGCCAGCAGCCCCGGCGCCAGCTCTGGAAACACCATATATTTT.

The DNA of the CDR3 is TGTGCCAGCAGACTTACTAGCGGACCCTACAATGAGCAGTTCTTC. It encodes CASRLTSGPYNEQFF. The rearrangement joins TRBV5-4 to TRBJ2-1; 8 bases map to TRBD2. Germline trimming cut 5 bases from V and 2 bases from J; bases unmatched to any gene: 6. Looked up from germline, CDR1 is SGHNT and CDR2 is YYREEE (reference sequence). The CDR3 is made up of 15 amino acids.

For the CDR3, the DNA is TGTGCCAGCAGCTTAACGTCAGACCGTGGAATGAACGAGCAGTACTTC. Residues: CASSLTSDRGMNEQYF. The chain couples TRBV7-3 to TRBJ2-7; no clear D gene. Deletions cut 0 bases from V and 5 bases from J, with 17 bases between. The CDR3 sequence is 16 residues long. From germline, CDR1 is SGHTA and CDR2 FQGTGA.

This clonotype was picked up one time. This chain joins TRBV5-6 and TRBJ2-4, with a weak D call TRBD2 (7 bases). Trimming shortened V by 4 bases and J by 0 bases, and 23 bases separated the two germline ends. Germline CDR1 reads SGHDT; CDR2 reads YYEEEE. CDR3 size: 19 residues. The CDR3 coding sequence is TGTGCCAGCAGCCTGCTCGGAGGGGGGGGGACACTAGCCAAAAACATTCAGTACTTC. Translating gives CASSLLGGGGTLAKNIQYF. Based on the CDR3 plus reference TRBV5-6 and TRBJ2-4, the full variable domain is DAGVTQSPTHLIKTRGQQVTLRCSPKSGHDTVSWYQQALGQGPQFIFQYYEEEERQRGNFPDRFSGHQFPNYSSELNVNALLLGDSALYLCASSLLGGGGTLAKNIQYFGAGTRLSVL.

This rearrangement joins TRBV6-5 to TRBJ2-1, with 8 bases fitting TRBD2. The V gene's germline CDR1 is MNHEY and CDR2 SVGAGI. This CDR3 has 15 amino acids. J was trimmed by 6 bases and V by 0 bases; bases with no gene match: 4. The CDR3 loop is CASSYSSSGGNEQFF. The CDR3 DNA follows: TGTGCCAGCAGTTACTCCAGCAGCGGGGGCAATGAGCAGTTCTTC.

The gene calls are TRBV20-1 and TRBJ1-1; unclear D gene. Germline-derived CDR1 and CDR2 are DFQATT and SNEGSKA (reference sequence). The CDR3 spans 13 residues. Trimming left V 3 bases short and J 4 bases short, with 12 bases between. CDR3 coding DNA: TGCAGTGCTAGGTATGTCTCCGGCACTGAAGCTTTCTTT. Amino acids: CSARYVSGTEAFF.

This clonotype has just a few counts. Written as DNA, the CDR3 is TGTGCCAGTAGTTCCCTTCGCGGGGGGAAGGGAGATACGCAGTATTTT. Amino acid sequence: CASSSLRGGKGDTQYF. V usage is TRBV19 and J usage is TRBJ2-3; 8 bases match TRBD2. This CDR3 is built from 16 residues. The germline CDR1 and CDR2 sequences are LNHDA and SQIVND (reference sequence). V lost 5 bases and J lost 5; bases outside the gene matches: 12.

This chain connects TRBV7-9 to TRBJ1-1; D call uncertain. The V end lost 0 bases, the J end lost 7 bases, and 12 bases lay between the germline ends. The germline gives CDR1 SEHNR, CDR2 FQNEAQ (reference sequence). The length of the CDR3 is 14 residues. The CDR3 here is CASSLASPVGEAFF. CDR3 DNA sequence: TGTGCCAGCAGCTTAGCGTCCCCGGTGGGTGAAGCTTTCTTT.

The CDR3, as DNA: TGCGCCAGCAGCTTGGGGGACACTAGCAATCAGCCCCAGCATTTT. This gives the protein CASSLGDTSNQPQHF. The chain joins TRBV5-1 to TRBJ1-5; the D gene is possibly TRBD1 (6 bases). Germline-derived CDR1 and CDR2 are SGHRS and YFSETQ. Trimming took 0 bases from V and 0 from J, leaving 7 bases between them. This CDR3 is built from 15 residues.

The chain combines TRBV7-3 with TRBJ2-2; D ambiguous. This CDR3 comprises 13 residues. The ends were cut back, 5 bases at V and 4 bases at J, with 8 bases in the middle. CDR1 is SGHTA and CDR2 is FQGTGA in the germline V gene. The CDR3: CASSPGGTGELFF. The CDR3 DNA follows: TGTGCCAGCAGCCCGGGCGGCACCGGGGAGCTGTTTTTT.

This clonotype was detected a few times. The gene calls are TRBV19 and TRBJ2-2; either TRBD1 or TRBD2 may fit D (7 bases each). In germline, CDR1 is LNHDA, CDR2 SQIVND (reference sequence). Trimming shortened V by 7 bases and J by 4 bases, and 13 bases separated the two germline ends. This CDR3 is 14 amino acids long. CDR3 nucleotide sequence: TGTGCCAGTAACCCAGGGGGGGGCACCGGGGAGCTGTTTTTT. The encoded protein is CASNPGGGTGELFF.

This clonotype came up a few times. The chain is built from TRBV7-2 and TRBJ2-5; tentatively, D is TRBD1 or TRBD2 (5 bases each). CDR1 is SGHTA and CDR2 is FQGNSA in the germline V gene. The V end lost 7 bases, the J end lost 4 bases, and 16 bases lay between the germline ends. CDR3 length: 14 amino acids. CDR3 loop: CASTSYLGVETQYF. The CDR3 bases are TGTGCCAGCACCTCATACTTGGGGGTAGAGACCCAGTACTTC.

Written as DNA, the CDR3 is TGTGCCAGCAGCCCTAGGGGGGGCCCCGAGCAGTACTTC. Its translation: CASSPRGGPEQYF. V usage is TRBV7-3 and J usage is TRBJ2-7; D possibly corresponds to TRBD2 (7 bases). V lost 5 bases and J 6 bases, leaving 14 bases between the germline ends. The germline gives CDR1 SGHTA, CDR2 FQGTGA. This CDR3 comprises 13 residues.

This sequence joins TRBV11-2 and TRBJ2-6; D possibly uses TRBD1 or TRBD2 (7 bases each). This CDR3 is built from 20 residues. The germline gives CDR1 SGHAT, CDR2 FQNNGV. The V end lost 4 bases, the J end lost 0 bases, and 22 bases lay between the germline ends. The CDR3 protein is CASSSWGRGGSASGANVLTF. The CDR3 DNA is TGTGCCAGCAGCTCCTGGGGCAGGGGGGGATCGGCCTCTGGGGCCAACGTCCTGACTTTC.